This T cell receptor beta chain was recorded in a study of cytomegalovirus exposure and HLA in healthy donors. A multiplex PCR was run with 60 Vbeta primers and 13 Jbeta primers. Sequencing used immunoSEQ multiplex PCR; TCRdb keeps in-frame clones, though not all of them. The repertoire holds 75,000 to 90,000 clones, with about 78% as singletons. Worth noting for this clone: Its antigen is not known.

Looked up from germline, CDR1 is MDHEN and CDR2 is SYDVKM. The V and J ends lost 8 bases and 4 bases respectively, with 14 bases between them. This CDR3 is built from 14 residues. The study's findings and limits: Analyzed later, association rates of TCRs varied across HLA loci, with DRB1 most and HLA-C fewest.

The chain carries TRBV28 and TRBJ2-2, with TRBD2 as a possible D gene (6 bases). This clonotype originated in a male donor in good health and CMV-seropositive. The sequenced material came from PBMCs. In nucleotides, the CDR3 is TGTGCCAGCCTGGGCCTAGCGCTCACCGGGGAGCTGTTTTTT. Protein: CASLGLALTGELFF.